The clone carrying this T cell receptor (beta chain) was recorded many times. The CDR3 has 18 residues. Germline V gene lookup returns CDR1 SGHTA and CDR2 FQGNSA. Trimming left V 2 bases short and J 0 bases short, with 14 bases between. TCRdb called the 5' RACE reads again in MiXCR, with one record for every CDR3 protein. Of around 56,000 distinct CDR3 sequences listed, approximately 6% are singletons. This sample stems from a study of T cells after yellow fever vaccination. Study-wide results and limits: Repertoires sorted by FACS could include abundant clonotypes that are contaminants from the bulk population. Sorted memory subsets on day 0 showed almost all vaccine-responding clonotypes to be undetectable.

The sequence was collected from a man between 18 and 35 years old who received the YFV17D yellow fever vaccine. The V gene is TRBV7-2, the J gene TRBJ2-6, with D possibly being TRBD1 (5 bases). Sequencing was performed on PBMCs, either bulk or a sorted T-cell subset (CD4+, CD8+, memory, or dextramer-sorted; not recorded which), taken on the day of the yellow fever booster vaccination. CDR3 protein: CASSLFSRVGSGANVLTF. The CDR3 DNA follows: TGTGCCAGCAGCTTATTTAGCAGGGTGGGCTCTGGGGCCAACGTCCTGACTTTC.